The 2 T cell receptor beta chains given below trace back to one sample, sequenced in a study of blood T cell repertoires in COVID-19. Produced via immunoSEQ multiplex PCR; TCRdb's table is partial and in-frame only. The sample has more than 6,500 clones; 86% are singletons. The sequencing sample was made of peripheral blood. These receptors came from a woman aged 55 to 70 with active COVID-19.

V and J are TRBV5-1 and TRBJ1-1; D might be TRBD1 (5 bases). V was shortened by 4 bases and J by 4 bases, with 17 bases between the two germline ends. Germline lookup yields CDR1 SGHRS and CDR2 YFSETQ. This CDR3 has 15 residues. The CDR3 spells CASSPMGGQGTEAFF. The CDR3 coding sequence is TGCGCCAGCAGCCCCATGGGTGGTCAGGGCACTGAAGCTTTCTTT.

V is TRBV27 and J is TRBJ2-7; a weak D match, TRBD2 (6 bases). Trimming stripped 4 bases from V and 3 bases from J, with 16 bases between. The germline V gene has CDR1 MNHEY and CDR2 SMNVEV (reference sequence). The CDR3 consists of 15 residues. The CDR3 DNA reads as TGTGCCAGCAGTTATGGGAGGAGTAGTGGCTACGAGCAGTACTTC. This codes for CASSYGRSSGYEQYF.